This TCR beta chain was profiled in a study of cytomegalovirus exposure and HLA in healthy donors. The study, taken as a whole, reports: In vitro work confirmed that three CMV-associated chains recognize CMV antigens. Whilst most TCR sequences proved rare, a subset of public TCRs occurred across many donors. Reports showed the classifier diagnosing cytomegalovirus status with high specificity and sensitivity.

About this clone: The antigen remains undetermined.

Only in-frame clones appear in the TCRdb table, and some are missing; sequencing was by immunoSEQ multiplex PCR. Of about 56,000 clones in the sample, roughly nine tenths were seen once. The germline V and J ends were trimmed by 7 bases and 1 base, with 10 bases remaining between them. This CDR3 has 14 amino acids. Germline V gene sequence: CDR1 LNHDA, CDR2 SQIVND (reference sequence). This sequence joins TRBV19 and TRBJ2-2; maybe TRBD1 (5 bases). This clonotype was obtained from a woman between 18 and 30 years old in good health and CMV-seronegative. The material sequenced was PBMCs. For the CDR3, the DNA is TGTGCCAGTACCCCTCAGGGGAACACCGGGGAGCTGTTTTTT. This encodes CASTPQGNTGELFF.